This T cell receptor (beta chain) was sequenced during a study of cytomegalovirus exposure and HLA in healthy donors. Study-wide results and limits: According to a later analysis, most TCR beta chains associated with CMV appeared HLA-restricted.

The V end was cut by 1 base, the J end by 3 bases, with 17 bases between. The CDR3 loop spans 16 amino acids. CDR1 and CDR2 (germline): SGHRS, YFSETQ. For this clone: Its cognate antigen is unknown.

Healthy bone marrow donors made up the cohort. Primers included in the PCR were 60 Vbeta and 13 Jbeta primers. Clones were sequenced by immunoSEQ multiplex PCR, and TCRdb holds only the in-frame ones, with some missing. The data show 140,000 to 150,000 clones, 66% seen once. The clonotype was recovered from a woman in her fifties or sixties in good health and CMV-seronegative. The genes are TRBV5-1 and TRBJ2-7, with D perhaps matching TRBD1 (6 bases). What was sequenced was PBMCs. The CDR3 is CASSLTGTSTLYEQYF. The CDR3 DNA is TGCGCCAGCAGCTTGACCGGGACATCAACCCTCTACGAGCAGTACTTC.